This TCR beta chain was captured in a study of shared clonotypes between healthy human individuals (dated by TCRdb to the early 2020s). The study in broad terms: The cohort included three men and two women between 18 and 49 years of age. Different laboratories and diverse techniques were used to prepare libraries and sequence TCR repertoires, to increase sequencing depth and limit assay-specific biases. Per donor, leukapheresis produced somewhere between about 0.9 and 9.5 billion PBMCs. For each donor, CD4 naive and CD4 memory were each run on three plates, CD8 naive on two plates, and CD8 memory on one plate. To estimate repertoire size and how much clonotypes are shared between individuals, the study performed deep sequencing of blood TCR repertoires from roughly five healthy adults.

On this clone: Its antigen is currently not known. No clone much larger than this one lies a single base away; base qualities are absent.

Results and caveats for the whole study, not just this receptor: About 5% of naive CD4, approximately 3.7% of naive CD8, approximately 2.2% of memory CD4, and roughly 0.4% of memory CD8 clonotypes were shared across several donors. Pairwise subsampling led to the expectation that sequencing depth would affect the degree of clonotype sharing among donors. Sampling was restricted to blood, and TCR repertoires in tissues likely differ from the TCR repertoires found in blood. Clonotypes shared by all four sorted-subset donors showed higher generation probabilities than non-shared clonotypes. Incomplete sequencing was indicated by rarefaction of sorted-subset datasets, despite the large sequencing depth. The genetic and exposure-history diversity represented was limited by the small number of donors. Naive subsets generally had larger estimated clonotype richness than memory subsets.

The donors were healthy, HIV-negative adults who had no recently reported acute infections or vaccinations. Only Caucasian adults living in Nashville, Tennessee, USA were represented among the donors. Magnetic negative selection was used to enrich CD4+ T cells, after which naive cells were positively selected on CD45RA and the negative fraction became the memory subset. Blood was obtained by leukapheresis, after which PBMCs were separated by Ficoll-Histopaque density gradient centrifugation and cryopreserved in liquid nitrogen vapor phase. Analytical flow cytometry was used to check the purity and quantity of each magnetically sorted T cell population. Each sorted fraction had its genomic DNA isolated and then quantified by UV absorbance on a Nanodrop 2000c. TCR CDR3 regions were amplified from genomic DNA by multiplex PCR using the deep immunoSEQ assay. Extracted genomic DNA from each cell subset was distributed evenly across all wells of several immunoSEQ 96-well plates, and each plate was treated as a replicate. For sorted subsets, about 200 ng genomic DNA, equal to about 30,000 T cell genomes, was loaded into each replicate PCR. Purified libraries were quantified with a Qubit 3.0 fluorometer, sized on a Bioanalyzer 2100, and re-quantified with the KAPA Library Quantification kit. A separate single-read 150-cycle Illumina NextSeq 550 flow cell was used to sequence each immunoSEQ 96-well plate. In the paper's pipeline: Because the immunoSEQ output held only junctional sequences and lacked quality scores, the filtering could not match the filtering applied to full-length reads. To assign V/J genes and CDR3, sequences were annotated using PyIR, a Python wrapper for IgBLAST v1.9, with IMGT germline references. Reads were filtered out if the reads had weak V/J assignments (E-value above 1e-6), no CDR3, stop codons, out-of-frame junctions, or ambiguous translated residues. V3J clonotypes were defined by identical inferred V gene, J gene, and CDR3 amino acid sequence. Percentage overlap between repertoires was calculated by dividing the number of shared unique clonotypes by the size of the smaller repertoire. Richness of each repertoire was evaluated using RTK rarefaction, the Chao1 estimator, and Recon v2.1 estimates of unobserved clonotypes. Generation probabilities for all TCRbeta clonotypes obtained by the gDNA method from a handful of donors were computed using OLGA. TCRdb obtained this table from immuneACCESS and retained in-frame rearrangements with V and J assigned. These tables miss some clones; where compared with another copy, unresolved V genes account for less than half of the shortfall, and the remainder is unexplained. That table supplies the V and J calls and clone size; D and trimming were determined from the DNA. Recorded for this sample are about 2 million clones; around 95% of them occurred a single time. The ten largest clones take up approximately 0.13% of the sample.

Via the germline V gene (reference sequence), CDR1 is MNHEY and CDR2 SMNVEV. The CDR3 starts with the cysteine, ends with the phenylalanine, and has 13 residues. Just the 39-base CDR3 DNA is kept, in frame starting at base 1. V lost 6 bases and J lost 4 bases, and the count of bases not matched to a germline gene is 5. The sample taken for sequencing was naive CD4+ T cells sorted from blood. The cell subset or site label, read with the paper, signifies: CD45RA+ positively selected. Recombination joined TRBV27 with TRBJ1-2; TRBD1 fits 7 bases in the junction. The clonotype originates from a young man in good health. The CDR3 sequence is CASSRTGLYGYTF. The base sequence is TGTGCCAGCAGCCGGACAGGACTCTATGGCTACACCTTC.